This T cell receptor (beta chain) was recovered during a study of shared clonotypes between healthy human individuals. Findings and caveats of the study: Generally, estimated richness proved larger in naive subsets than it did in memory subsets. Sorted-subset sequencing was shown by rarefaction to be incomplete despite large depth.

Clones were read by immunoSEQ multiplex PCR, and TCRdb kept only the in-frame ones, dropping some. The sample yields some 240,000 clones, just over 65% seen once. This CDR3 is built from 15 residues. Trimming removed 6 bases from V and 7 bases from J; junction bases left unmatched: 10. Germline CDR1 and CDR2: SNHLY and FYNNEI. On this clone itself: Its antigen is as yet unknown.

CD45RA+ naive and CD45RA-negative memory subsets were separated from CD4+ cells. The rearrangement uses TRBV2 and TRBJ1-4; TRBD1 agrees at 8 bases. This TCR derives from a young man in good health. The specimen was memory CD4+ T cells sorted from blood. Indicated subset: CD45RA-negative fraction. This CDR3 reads CASSEMGQATEKLFF. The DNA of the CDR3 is TGTGCCAGCAGCGAGATGGGACAGGCAACTGAAAAACTGTTTTTT.